This T cell receptor (beta chain) is drawn from a study of blood T cells in healthy people across ages. Study observations and caveats: Any conclusive comparison of naive versus antigen-experienced cells was prevented by using unsorted PBMCs. Long-lived donors exceeded aged donors in naive CD4+ cells and diversity.

Worth noting for this clonotype: Its antigen is still unknown.

Trimming at V came to 5 bases and at J to 8 bases, leaving 3 bases not matched to a gene. The CDR3 loop spans 11 amino acids. In germline, CDR1 is DFQATT, CDR2 SNEGSKA (reference sequence). PCR was performed a second time for about 7 to 12 cycles using a sample-barcoded 5' primer and a J-beta primer mix. Each cDNA molecule received a tag from a template-switch adaptor that had 12 random nucleotides. TCRdb processed the 5' RACE reads anew with MiXCR; each CDR3 protein has one entry. This table holds 1.5 million to 2 million distinct CDR3 sequences, 39% found once. The material sequenced was blood. The origin of this receptor is a human donor in good health. The rearrangement joins TRBV20-1 to TRBJ2-3; 8 nucleotides match TRBD2. CDR3 sequence reads: CSAHTSGTQYF. DNA of the CDR3: TGCAGTGCTCACACTAGCGGTACGCAGTATTTT.